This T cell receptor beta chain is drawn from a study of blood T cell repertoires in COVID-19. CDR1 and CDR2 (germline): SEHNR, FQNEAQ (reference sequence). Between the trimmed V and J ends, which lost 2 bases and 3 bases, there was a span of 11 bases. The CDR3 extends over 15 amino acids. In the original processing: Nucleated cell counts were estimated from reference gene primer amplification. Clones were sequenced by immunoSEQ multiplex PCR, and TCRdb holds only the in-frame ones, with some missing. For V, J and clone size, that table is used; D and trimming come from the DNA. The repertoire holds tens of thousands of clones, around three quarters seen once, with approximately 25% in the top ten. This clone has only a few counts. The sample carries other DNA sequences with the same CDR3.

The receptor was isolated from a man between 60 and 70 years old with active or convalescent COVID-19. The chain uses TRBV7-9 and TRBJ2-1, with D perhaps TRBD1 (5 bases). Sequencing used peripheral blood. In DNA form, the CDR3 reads TGTGCCAGCAGCTTAACCCAGGGATACTACAATGAGCAGTTCTTC. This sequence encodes CASSLTQGYYNEQFF.